This TCR beta chain was identified during a study of cytomegalovirus exposure and HLA in healthy donors. Looking at the study overall: Genotyping showed around 81% of about 370 donors falling in the Caucasian-associated ancestry cluster. Overall study results and limits: As confirmed in vitro, a few CMV-associated chains were specific for CMV antigens.

V lost 4 bases, J lost 7 bases, and 20 bases lay in between. The germline V gene encodes CDR1 SGDLS and CDR2 YYNGEE. The CDR3 is 15 residues long. The PCR had 60 Vbeta and 13 Jbeta primers. Generated by immunoSEQ multiplex PCR, the TCRdb table keeps only in-frame clones and is missing some. This sample carries more than 200,000 clones, roughly 80% of them seen once, and the ten largest clones take 15%. Remarks on this clone: The antigen remains undetermined.

The chain joins TRBV9 to TRBJ1-1; D possibly corresponds to TRBD1 (6 bases). The clonotype comes from a man aged 35 to 55 in good health and CMV-seronegative. Specimen: PBMCs. This chain's CDR3 is CASSPGLREGGEAFF. The CDR3 DNA sequence: TGTGCCAGCAGCCCAGGACTTCGGGAAGGGGGTGAAGCTTTCTTT. Filled out from reference TRBV9 and TRBJ1-1, the complete variable domain reads DSGVTQTPKHLITATGQRVTLRCSPRSGDLSVYWYQQSLDQGLQFLIQYYNGEERAKGNILERFSAQQFPDLHSELNLSSLELGDSALYFCASSPGLREGGEAFFGQGTRLTVV.